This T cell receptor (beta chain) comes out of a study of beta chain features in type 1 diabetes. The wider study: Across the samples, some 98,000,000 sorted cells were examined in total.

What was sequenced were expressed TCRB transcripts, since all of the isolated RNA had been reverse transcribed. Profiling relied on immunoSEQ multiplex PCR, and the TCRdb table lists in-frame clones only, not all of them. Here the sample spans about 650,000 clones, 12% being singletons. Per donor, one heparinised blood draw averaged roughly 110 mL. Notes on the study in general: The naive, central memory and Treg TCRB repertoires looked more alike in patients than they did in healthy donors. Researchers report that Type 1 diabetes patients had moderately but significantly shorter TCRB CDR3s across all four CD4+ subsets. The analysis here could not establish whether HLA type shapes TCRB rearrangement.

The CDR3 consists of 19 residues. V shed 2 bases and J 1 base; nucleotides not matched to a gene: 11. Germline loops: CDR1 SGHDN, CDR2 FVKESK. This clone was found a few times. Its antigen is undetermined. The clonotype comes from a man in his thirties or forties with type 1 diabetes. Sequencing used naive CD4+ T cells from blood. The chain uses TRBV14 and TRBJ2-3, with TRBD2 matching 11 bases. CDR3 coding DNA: TGTGCCAGCAGCCAATCCTCGTATTCACTAGCGGGGGGCACAGATACGCAGTATTTT. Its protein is CASSQSSYSLAGGTDTQYF.